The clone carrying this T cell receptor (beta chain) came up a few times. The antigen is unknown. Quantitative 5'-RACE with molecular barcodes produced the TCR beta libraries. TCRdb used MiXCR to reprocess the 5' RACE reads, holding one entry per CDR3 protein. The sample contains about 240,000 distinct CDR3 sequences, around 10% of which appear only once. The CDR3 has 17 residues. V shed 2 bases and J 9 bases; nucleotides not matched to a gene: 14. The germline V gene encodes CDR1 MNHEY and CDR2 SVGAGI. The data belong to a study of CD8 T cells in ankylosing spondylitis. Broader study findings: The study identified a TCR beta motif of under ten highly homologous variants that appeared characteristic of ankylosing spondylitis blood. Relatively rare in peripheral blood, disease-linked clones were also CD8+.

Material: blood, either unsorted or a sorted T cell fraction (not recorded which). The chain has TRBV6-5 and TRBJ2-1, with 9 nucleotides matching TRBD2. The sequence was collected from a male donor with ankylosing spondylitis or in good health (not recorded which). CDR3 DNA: TGTGCCAGCAGTTACCCGCGGGAGGGCCTCTGGTGGGTTGAGCAGTTCTTC. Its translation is CASSYPREGLWWVEQFF.